This T cell receptor (beta chain) was observed in a study of OX40 agonist ivuxolimab in advanced cancers. Study-wide context: Ivuxolimab, which targeted the costimulatory receptor OX40 (CD134), was an agonistic, fully human IgG2 monoclonal antibody. Prior anti-PD-1, anti-PD-L1 or anti-CTLA-4 therapy was permitted, and 30% to 45% of dose-escalation patients had received checkpoint inhibitors. Partial responses were achieved by three dose-escalation patients, of whom one had hepatocellular carcinoma and two had cutaneous melanoma. The dose-escalation cohort was around 84% male with a mean age of around 64 years, ranging from about 20 to 80. The point of sequencing TCRbeta in the periphery was to test whether ivuxolimab changed TCR sequence diversity and drove clonal T-cell expansion. The paper reports the monotherapy dose-escalation portion (N ≈ 52 patients) of the phase I ivuxolimab trial. Intravenous ivuxolimab was administered to patients every 2 weeks at six dose levels: 0.01, 0.1, 0.3, 1.5, 3 and 10 mg/kg. Of the approximately 54 dose-escalation patients, hepatocellular carcinoma was present in around 19, melanoma in roughly 15, renal cell carcinoma in 9 and head and neck cancer in 9.

The research as a whole found: Antigen specificity was not determined for the clonally expanded peripheral T cells. Low levels of normalized T-cell clonal expansion were also shown by some nonresponding patients. After ivuxolimab, CD8+ T cells had more expanded clones than CD4+ T cells on average. In the 0.1-3.0 mg/kg groups, partial responders had among the lowest normalized peripheral clonal expansion, particularly in CD8+ T cells. At doses of 0.1 to 3.0 mg/kg, clonal expansion of both CD4+ and CD8+ T cells in blood was seen between baseline and week 6.

About this clone: The antigen this receptor binds is unknown. No base quality values were provided; no much bigger clone lies one nucleotide off.

Genomic DNA was isolated from the sorted cells so that the TCRbeta CDR3 region could be sequenced. The immunoSEQ Assay was used to sequence the TCRbeta CDR3 regions. What TCRdb holds here is the immuneACCESS table cut down to in-frame rearrangements. Part of the clones is not present; checked against another copy, under half of the missing clones reflect an unresolved V gene, and the others are unexplained. The sample table holds more than 60,000 clones, of which around 86% were seen once. The ten most abundant clones make up less than 0.75% of the sample. The trial excluded patients who had a history of autoimmune disease or who were on systemic immunosuppression. Peripheral blood for TCR sequencing was drawn from every dose cohort at baseline, at cycle 4 day 1 and at cycle 7 day 1. The samples were drawn from a first-in-human, open-label, multicenter phase I dose-escalation trial of ivuxolimab. The trial enrolled adults with locally advanced or metastatic head and neck squamous cell, hepatocellular, melanoma or renal cell carcinoma. Before TCR sequencing, CD4+ and CD8+ T cells were separately sorted from peripheral blood.

The cysteine opens and the phenylalanine closes a CDR3 of 15 amino acids. CDR3 DNA only is kept here, 45 bases in frame from base 1. Based on the germline V gene, the CDR1 and CDR2 sequences are KGHSH and LQKENI. At the junction V is shortened by 2 bases and J by 4 bases; bases outside the gene matches: 6. The sequencing here drew on CD4+ or CD8+ T cells sorted from blood, taken in a trial of the OX40 agonist ivuxolimab. Recombination linked TRBV18 to TRBJ2-5; TRBD1 matches 8 bases in the middle. This TCR was recovered from an adult with an advanced solid tumor such as melanoma, head and neck, liver or kidney cancer. Read as DNA, the sequence is TGTGCCAGCTCACCAGCAGGGGGCACGGGAGAGACCCAGTACTTC. Its protein reads: CASSPAGGTGETQYF.